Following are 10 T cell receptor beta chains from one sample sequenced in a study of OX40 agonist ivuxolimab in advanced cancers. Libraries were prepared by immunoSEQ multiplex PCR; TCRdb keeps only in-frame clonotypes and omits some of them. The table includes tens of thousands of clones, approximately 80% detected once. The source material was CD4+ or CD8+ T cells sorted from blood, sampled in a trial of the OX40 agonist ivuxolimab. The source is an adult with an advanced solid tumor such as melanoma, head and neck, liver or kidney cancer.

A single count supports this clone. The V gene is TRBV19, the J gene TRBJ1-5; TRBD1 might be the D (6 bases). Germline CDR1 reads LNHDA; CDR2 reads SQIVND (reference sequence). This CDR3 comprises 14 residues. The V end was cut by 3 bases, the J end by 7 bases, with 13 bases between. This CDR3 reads CASSMPGDLQPQHF. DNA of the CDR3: TGTGCCAGTAGTATGCCAGGGGATTTACAGCCCCAGCATTTT.

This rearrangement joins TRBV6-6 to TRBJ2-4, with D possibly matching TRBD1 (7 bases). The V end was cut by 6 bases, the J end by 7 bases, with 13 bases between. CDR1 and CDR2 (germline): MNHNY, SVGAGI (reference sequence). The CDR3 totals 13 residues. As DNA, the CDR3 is TGTGCCAGCAGCCGGGGGACAGCTAACATTCAGTACTTC. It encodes CASSRGTANIQYF.

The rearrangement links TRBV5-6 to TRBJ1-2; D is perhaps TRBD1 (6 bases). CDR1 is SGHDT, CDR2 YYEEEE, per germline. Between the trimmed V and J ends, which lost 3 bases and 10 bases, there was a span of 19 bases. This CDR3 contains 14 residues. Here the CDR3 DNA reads TGTGCCAGCAGCTGGACCGGGACACATGTAGTCTACACCTTC. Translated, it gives CASSWTGTHVVYTF.

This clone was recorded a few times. The CDR3 sequence is CSVAGAGGGDTQYF. CDR3 bases: TGCAGCGTGGCCGGAGCGGGAGGAGGAGATACGCAGTATTTT. The chain employs TRBV29-1 and TRBJ2-3, with 9 nucleotides matching TRBD2. This CDR3 has 14 amino acids. J was trimmed by 5 bases and V by 6 bases; bases with no gene match: 9. Germline assignment: CDR1 SQVTM and CDR2 ANQGSEA.

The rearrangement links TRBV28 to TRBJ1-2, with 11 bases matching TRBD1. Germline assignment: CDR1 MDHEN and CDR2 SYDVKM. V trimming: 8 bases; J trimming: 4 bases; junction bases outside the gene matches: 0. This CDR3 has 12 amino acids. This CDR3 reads CASGQGAYGYTF. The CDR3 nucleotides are TGTGCCAGCGGACAGGGGGCCTATGGCTACACCTTC.

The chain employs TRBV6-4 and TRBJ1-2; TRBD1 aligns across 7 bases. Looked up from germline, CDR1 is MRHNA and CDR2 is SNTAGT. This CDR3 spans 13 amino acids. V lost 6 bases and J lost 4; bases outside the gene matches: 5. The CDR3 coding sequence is TGTGCCAGCAGGGAGGGACAGTTCTATGGCTACACCTTC. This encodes CASREGQFYGYTF.

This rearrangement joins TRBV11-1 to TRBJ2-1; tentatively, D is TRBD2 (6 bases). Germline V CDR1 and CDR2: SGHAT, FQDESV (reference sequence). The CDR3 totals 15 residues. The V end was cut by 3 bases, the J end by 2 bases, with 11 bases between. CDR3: CASSFRTGAYNEQFF. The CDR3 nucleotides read TGTGCCAGCAGCTTTCGAACGGGAGCCTACAATGAGCAGTTCTTC.

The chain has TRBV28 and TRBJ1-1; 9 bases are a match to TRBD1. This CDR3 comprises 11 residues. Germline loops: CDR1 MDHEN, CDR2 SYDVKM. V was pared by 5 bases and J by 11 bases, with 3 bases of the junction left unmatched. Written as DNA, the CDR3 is TGTGCCAGCAGTGGGACAGGGCGCGCTTTCTTT. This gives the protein CASSGTGRAFF. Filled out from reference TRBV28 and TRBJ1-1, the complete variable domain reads DVKVTQSSRYLVKRTGEKVFLECVQDMDHENMFWYRQDPGLGLRLIYFSYDVKMKEKGDIPEGYSVSREKKERFSLILESASTNQTSMYLCASSGTGRAFFGQGTRLTVV.

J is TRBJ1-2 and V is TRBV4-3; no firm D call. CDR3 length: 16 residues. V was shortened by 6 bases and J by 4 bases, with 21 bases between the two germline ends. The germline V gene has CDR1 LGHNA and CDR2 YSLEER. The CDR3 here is CASSLQGVTAVYGYTF. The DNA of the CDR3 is TGCGCCAGCAGTCTTCAAGGTGTGACTGCGGTCTATGGCTACACCTTC.

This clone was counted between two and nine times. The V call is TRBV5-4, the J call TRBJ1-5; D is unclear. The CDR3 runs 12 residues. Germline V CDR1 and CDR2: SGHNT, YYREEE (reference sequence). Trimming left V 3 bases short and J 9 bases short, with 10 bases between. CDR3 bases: TGTGCCAGCAGCTCCTTCCAAGGGCCCCAGCATTTT. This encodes CASSSFQGPQHF.